This T cell receptor beta chain was found in a study of T cell responses to AZD1222 COVID-19 vaccine. General study results and limits: Spike-wide coverage was observed for vaccine-associated CD4 TCRs, with dominant responses at 160-218 and 743-854. Donors in the cohort were predominantly white British and more often female, and clonal diversity was possibly underestimated. Nearly half of spike-specific TCRs reportedly target unmutated variant regions. Repertoires were collected only later (after the peak T cell response had occurred).

This CDR3 is 14 amino acids long. Germline loops: CDR1 MNHEY, CDR2 SVGAGI. V shed 7 bases, J shed 5 bases, and the junction held 10 bases outside the gene matches. A remark on this clone: Antigen unknown.

Repertoires were generated with immunoSEQ multiplex PCR, while TCRdb's copy carries only in-frame clones and drops some. The sample yields 90,000 or so clones, around 86% seen once. This clonotype was obtained from an adult in good health. The sample here was peripheral blood, taken on day 0 of AZD1222 vaccination. The chain joins TRBV6-5 to TRBJ2-5; 7 bases are a match to TRBD2. The CDR3 protein is CASKAGSLQETQYF. As DNA, the CDR3 is TGTGCCAGCAAAGCGGGGTCCCTCCAGGAGACCCAGTACTTC.